The subject of this entry is one T cell receptor beta chain. The data derive from a study of PD-L1 blockade in urothelial cancer. V was cut by 2 bases and J by 3 bases, with 13 bases left in between. The CDR3 is 14 amino acids. Germline-derived CDR1 and CDR2 are SQVTM and ANQGSEA. The protocol was immunoSEQ multiplex PCR, while the TCRdb copy is restricted to in-frame clones and leaves out a portion. The top ten clones hold around 1.5% of a sample with more than 55,000 clones, more than 80% of them seen once. Time point specified: pretreatment peripheral blood. Patient disease was locally advanced or metastatic urothelial carcinoma.

The chain carries TRBV29-1 and TRBJ1-2, with D hard to call. Material: PBMCs, obtained around atezolizumab (anti-PD-L1) treatment. The source is a man aged 65 to 79 with urothelial cancer. CDR3 amino acids: CSVELADGYYGYTF. The CDR3 region has the DNA TGCAGCGTTGAATTAGCAGATGGGTACTATGGCTACACCTTC.